The 29 T cell receptor beta chains below all came from one sample that was sequenced in a study of a mutant IDH1 vaccine in newly diagnosed glioma. Assay: immunoSEQ multiplex PCR; the TCRdb copy retains only in-frame clones and omits some. This sample has tens of thousands of clones; about 80% occur once, and the top ten carry 6% to 9.5%. Time point of the sample: baseline, week 1 (first vaccination visit). Treatment denoted: pre-vaccination baseline after standard-of-care therapy. The specimen comprised PBMCs, sampled from a glioma patient treated with radiotherapy, temozolomide or both. These receptors were obtained from a woman between 50 and 59 years old with glioma.

This clone was recorded a few times. This sequence joins TRBV7-3 and TRBJ2-7; a weak D match, TRBD1 (6 bases). This CDR3 spans 14 amino acids. Germline-derived CDR1 and CDR2 are SGHTA and FQGTGA. Trimming pared 2 bases from V and 4 bases from J, leaving 12 bases between. CDR3 sequence reads: CASSLGGSGYEQYF. The CDR3 nucleotides are TGTGCCAGCAGCTTAGGGGGCAGCGGATACGAGCAGTACTTC.

This clone has more than one count but fewer than ten. The chain is built from TRBV2 and TRBJ1-6, with a weak D call TRBD1 (6 bases). The germline gives CDR1 SNHLY, CDR2 FYNNEI. The V and J ends lost 0 bases and 5 bases respectively, with 14 bases between them. This CDR3 spans 17 amino acids. This chain's CDR3 is CASSEARIGQHNSPLHF. In DNA form, the CDR3 reads TGTGCCAGCAGTGAAGCGAGGATAGGACAGCATAATTCACCCCTCCACTTT.

The chain couples TRBV11-2 to TRBJ2-3, with 14 bases aligning to TRBD2. This CDR3 is built from 18 residues. V was pared by 1 base and J by 0 bases, with 3 bases of the junction left unmatched. Germline CDR1 is SGHAT and CDR2 is FQNNGV. CDR3 coding DNA: TGTGCCAGCAGCTTAGGGACTAGCGGGGGGCCGAGCACAGATACGCAGTATTTT. It translates to CASSLGTSGGPSTDTQYF. Looking up the rest from reference TRBV11-2 and TRBJ2-3 gives the full variable domain: EAGVAQSPRYKIIEKRQSVAFWCNPISGHATLYWYQQILGQGPKLLIQFQNNGVVDDSQLPKDRFSAERLKGVDSTLKIQPAKLEDSAVYLCASSLGTSGGPSTDTQYFGPGTRLTVL.

The rearrangement joins TRBV27 to TRBJ1-5; D remains ambiguous. The CDR3 is made up of 17 amino acids. The V end was cut by 7 bases, the J end by 2 bases, with 21 bases between. Germline-derived CDR1 and CDR2 are MNHEY and SMNVEV (reference sequence). The CDR3 here is CASNLPNRAACNQPQHF. The CDR3 nucleotides are TGTGCCAGCAACCTACCAAACCGGGCCGCATGCAATCAGCCCCAGCATTTT.

The chain uses TRBV5-1 and TRBJ1-5; no reliable D call. Looked up from germline, CDR1 is SGHRS and CDR2 is YFSETQ. The V and J ends lost 1 base and 6 bases respectively, with 11 bases between them. CDR3 length: 14 amino acids. The CDR3 is CASSLRGDAQPQHF. CDR3 sequence (DNA): TGCGCCAGCAGCTTGCGGGGAGACGCTCAGCCCCAGCATTTT.

This rearrangement joins TRBV6-4 to TRBJ2-2, with 9 bases fitting TRBD1. Germline CDR1 is MRHNA and CDR2 is SNTAGT. V shed 6 bases, J shed 4 bases, and the junction held 3 bases outside the gene matches. The CDR3 runs to 14 residues. The CDR3 DNA reads TGTGCCAGCAGCGCGACAGGGGGCACCGGGGAGCTGTTTTTT. This translates into CASSATGGTGELFF.

The J gene is TRBJ1-5, the V gene TRBV6-6; D is undetermined. The germline V gene has CDR1 MNHNY and CDR2 SVGAGI (reference sequence). V shed 2 bases and J shed 4 bases, with 12 bases lying between them. The CDR3 is made up of 15 amino acids. The DNA of the CDR3 is TGTGCCAGCAGTTACGTCTCAGAAGGTAATCAGCCCCAGCATTTT. Protein sequence: CASSYVSEGNQPQHF.

J is TRBJ2-7 and V is TRBV4-3; no reliable D call. V dropped 4 bases and J dropped 12 bases, with 22 bases sitting between them. The CDR3 has 14 residues. Germline V gene sequence: CDR1 LGHNA, CDR2 YSLEER. This CDR3 reads CASSPTPGSRGAYF. In DNA, the CDR3 is TGCGCCAGCAGCCCCACGCCCGGGTCCCGTGGTGCGTACTTC.

The chain links TRBV6-1 to TRBJ2-7; a possible D gene is TRBD1 (5 bases). The germline gives CDR1 MNHNS, CDR2 SASEGT. The CDR3 is 15 amino acids. V lost 7 bases, J lost 3 bases, and 19 bases lay in between. CDR3: CASTRTQGVLYEQYF. Here the CDR3 DNA reads TGTGCCAGCACCCGAACGCAGGGCGTCCTCTACGAGCAGTACTTC.

The V and J genes are TRBV19 and TRBJ2-7; 11 positions match TRBD1. This CDR3 contains 14 residues. Germline V gene sequence: CDR1 LNHDA, CDR2 SQIVND (reference sequence). V trimming: 9 bases; J trimming: 7 bases; junction bases outside the gene matches: 11. The CDR3 here is CASKNGQGAGEQYF. In DNA form, the CDR3 reads TGTGCCAGCAAAAATGGACAGGGGGCGGGAGAGCAGTACTTC. The variable domain in full, completed from reference TRBV19 and TRBJ2-7, reads DGGITQSPKYLFRKEGQNVTLSCEQNLNHDAMYWYRQDPGQGLRLIYYSQIVNDFQKGDIAEGYSVSREKKESFPLTVTSAQKNPTAFYLCASKNGQGAGEQYFGPGTRLTVT.

The chain has TRBV7-9 and TRBJ2-3, with 9 bases lining up with TRBD1. Germline V gene data show CDR1 as SEHNR and CDR2 as FQNEAQ (reference sequence). The length of the CDR3 is 15 residues. J lost 2 bases, V lost 5 bases, and 5 bases had no gene match. The CDR3 loop is CASSRDRASTDTQYF. The CDR3 DNA reads TGTGCCAGCAGCCGGGACAGGGCCTCCACAGATACGCAGTATTTT.

This rearrangement joins TRBV28 to TRBJ2-3; 7 bases fit TRBD1. Germline V gives CDR1 MDHEN, CDR2 SYDVKM. V shed 3 bases and J 3 bases; nucleotides not matched to a gene: 3. The CDR3 contains 14 residues. DNA for the CDR3: TGTGCCAGCAGTTTCGGGACAGCAACAGATACGCAGTATTTT. It codes for CASSFGTATDTQYF. Drawing the rest from reference TRBV28 and TRBJ2-3, the complete variable domain is DVKVTQSSRYLVKRTGEKVFLECVQDMDHENMFWYRQDPGLGLRLIYFSYDVKMKEKGDIPEGYSVSREKKERFSLILESASTNQTSMYLCASSFGTATDTQYFGPGTRLTVL.

V usage is TRBV11-3 and J usage is TRBJ2-7; either TRBD1 or TRBD2 may supply D (6 bases each). The CDR3 loop spans 16 amino acids. Germline CDR1 is SGHNT and CDR2 is YENEEA. V lost 0 bases and J lost 2, with 14 bases in between. The chain's CDR3 is CASSLEGRGVPYEQYF. The CDR3 bases are TGTGCCAGCAGCTTAGAGGGTAGGGGGGTGCCCTACGAGCAGTACTTC.

This chain uses TRBV11-3 with TRBJ2-5; 8 bases fit TRBD2. After removal of 6 bases from V and 5 bases from J, the junction contained 8 bases not matched to a gene. Germline assignment: CDR1 SGHNT and CDR2 YENEEA. The CDR3 has 14 residues. The CDR3 region has the DNA TGTGCCAGCAGTTTAAATAGCGGGGTGGAGACCCAGTACTTC. This codes for CASSLNSGVETQYF.

V is TRBV7-2 and J is TRBJ1-1; D perhaps matches TRBD1 (5 bases). CDR1 and CDR2 (germline): SGHTA, FQGNSA. The V end lost 6 bases, the J end lost 2 bases, and 16 bases lay between the germline ends. There are 15 residues in the CDR3. The CDR3 DNA sequence: TGTGCCAGCAGGGGAATTGGGGGGGGAAACACTGAAGCTTTCTTT. Amino acid sequence: CASRGIGGGNTEAFF. The whole variable domain, remainder taken from reference TRBV7-2 and TRBJ1-1, is GAGVSQSPSNKVTEKGKDVELRCDPISGHTALYWYRQSLGQGLEFLIYFQGNSAPDKSGLPSDRFSAERTGGSVSTLTIQRTQQEDSAVYLCASRGIGGGNTEAFFGQGTRLTVV.

This clone was detected a few times. This chain uses TRBV19 with TRBJ1-1; 7 positions agree with TRBD1. The germline V gene has CDR1 LNHDA and CDR2 SQIVND (reference sequence). The CDR3 has 15 residues. The ends lost 6 bases at V and 3 bases at J; junction bases unmatched: 10. CDR3 nucleotide sequence: TGTGCCAGTAGCCCCCCCCGACAGGGTCACACTGAAGCTTTCTTT. It specifies CASSPPRQGHTEAFF.

Written as DNA, the CDR3 is TGTGCCAGCAGTTACACTTCCCCTGGAAACACCATATATTTT. It specifies CASSYTSPGNTIYF. The chain recombines TRBV6-5 with TRBJ1-3, with D unclear. Per germline, CDR1 MNHEY and CDR2 SVGAGI. This CDR3 is 14 amino acids long. V lost 2 bases and J 2 bases, leaving 7 bases between the germline ends.

V is TRBV2 and J is TRBJ1-1, with D unclear. The CDR3 totals 13 residues. Deletions cut 5 bases from V and 6 bases from J, with 13 bases between. CDR1 and CDR2 from the germline V gene are SNHLY and FYNNEI. CDR3 DNA: TGTGCCAGCAGTCCAACATCTACCTCTGAAGCTTTCTTT. Translated: CASSPTSTSEAFF.

This clone is a singleton in its sample. V usage is TRBV6-5 and J usage is TRBJ2-1, with a possible D match to TRBD1 (5 bases). Germline V gives CDR1 MNHEY, CDR2 SVGAGI. V was trimmed by 3 bases and J by 0 bases, leaving 12 bases between them. The CDR3 length is 16 residues. This CDR3 is CASSYRGKSSYNEQFF. The DNA of the CDR3 is TGTGCCAGCAGTTATAGGGGCAAGAGCTCCTACAATGAGCAGTTCTTC.

The V call is TRBV5-1, the J call TRBJ2-7; TRBD2 aligns across 11 bases. The V segment lost 3 bases and the J segment 7 bases; nucleotides outside the gene matches: 9. CDR1 is SGHRS and CDR2 is YFSETQ in the germline V gene. The CDR3 runs to 15 residues. CDR3 nucleotide sequence: TGCGCCAGCAGCTCCATAGCGGGGGGGCCGCAAGAGCAGTACTTC. Translated: CASSSIAGGPQEQYF.

This chain connects TRBV27 to TRBJ1-1; 9 positions agree with TRBD1. The V and J ends lost 4 bases and 6 bases, in that order; junction bases with no gene match: 6. The germline V gene has CDR1 MNHEY and CDR2 SMNVEV (reference sequence). There are 14 residues in the CDR3. The chain's CDR3 is CASSWDRVISEAFF. The CDR3 nucleotides are TGTGCCAGCAGTTGGGACAGGGTAATATCTGAAGCTTTCTTT.

There are a few counts of this clone. Here the CDR3 reads CASSARQLNTEAFF. The DNA of the CDR3 is TGTGCCAGCAGCGCTCGACAGCTGAACACTGAAGCTTTCTTT. The rearrangement uses TRBV7-9 and TRBJ1-1; D is perhaps TRBD1 (5 bases). The V gene lost 5 bases and the J gene lost 0 bases, with 10 bases spanning the gap. The CDR3 consists of 14 residues. Germline loops: CDR1 SEHNR, CDR2 FQNEAQ (reference sequence).

This chain connects TRBV30 to TRBJ2-2, with a weak D call TRBD2 (7 bases). From germline, CDR1 is GTSNPN and CDR2 SVGIG (reference sequence). The V gene lost 5 bases and the J gene lost 4 bases, with 14 bases spanning the gap. This CDR3 is 14 amino acids long. The CDR3 DNA is TGTGCCTGGGTCGGGGGGCCGGGCACCGGGGAGCTGTTTTTT. Amino acid sequence: CAWVGGPGTGELFF.

The J gene is TRBJ1-1, the V gene TRBV27, with D tentatively TRBD1 (5 bases). V was shortened by 0 bases and J by 1 base, with 9 bases between the two germline ends. This CDR3 comprises 15 residues. Germline CDR1 MNHEY, CDR2 SMNVEV (reference sequence). Here the CDR3 DNA reads TGTGCCAGCAGTTTATCTACAGGATGGAACACTGAAGCTTTCTTT. It is translated as CASSLSTGWNTEAFF.

The V and J genes are TRBV5-4 and TRBJ1-2; maybe TRBD1 (5 bases). Looked up from germline, CDR1 is SGHNT and CDR2 is YYREEE (reference sequence). CDR3 length: 15 amino acids. Trimming shortened V by 3 bases and J by 4 bases, and 16 bases separated the two germline ends. The CDR3 DNA reads TGTGCCAGCAGCTCACCGACAGAGGGACTCTATGGCTACACCTTC. The encoded protein is CASSSPTEGLYGYTF.

The genes are TRBV7-9 and TRBJ1-5, with 8 bases matching TRBD1. The CDR3 has 14 residues. The trim removed 3 bases at V and 6 bases at J, leaving 4 bases unmatched. Germline values: CDR1 SEHNR, CDR2 FQNEAQ (reference sequence). The CDR3 nucleotides are TGTGCCAGCAGCTTTGATCAGGGGGCTCAGCCCCAGCATTTT. This codes for CASSFDQGAQPQHF.

V gene TRBV2 combines with J gene TRBJ1-1; 8 nucleotides agree with TRBD1. The germline V gene has CDR1 SNHLY and CDR2 FYNNEI. There are 16 residues in the CDR3. Unmatched junction bases numbered 12, after V lost 8 bases and J lost 1 base. CDR3 nucleotide sequence: TGTGCCAGCCCGTCGCGGACAGGGTCAAGGAACACTGAAGCTTTCTTT. Translated, it gives CASPSRTGSRNTEAFF.

This clone has more than one count but fewer than ten. The V and J genes are TRBV4-1 and TRBJ2-1; the D is unclear. Germline V CDR1 and CDR2: MGHRA, YSYEKL. V was pared by 2 bases and J by 12 bases, with 11 bases between. The CDR3 is 12 amino acids. The CDR3 nucleotides are TGCGCCAGCAGCCAAACGGGCAAAGGGCAGTTCTTC. It encodes CASSQTGKGQFF.

V usage is TRBV5-5 and J usage is TRBJ2-7; TRBD2 matches 8 bases. V trimming: 6 bases; J trimming: 5 bases; junction bases outside the gene matches: 13. This CDR3 has 15 amino acids. Germline values: CDR1 SGHKS, CDR2 YYEKEE (reference sequence). The chain's CDR3 is CASTLSPGLGDEQYF. The CDR3 bases are TGTGCCAGCACCCTCTCTCCGGGACTAGGGGACGAGCAGTACTTC. Full variable domain (missing parts from reference TRBV5-5 and TRBJ2-7): DAGVTQSPTHLIKTRGQQVTLRCSPISGHKSVSWYQQVLGQGPQFIFQYYEKEERGRGNFPDRFSARQFPNYSSELNVNALLLGDSALYLCASTLSPGLGDEQYFGPGTRLTVT.